These 26 T cell receptor beta chains were sequenced from one sample in a study of cytomegalovirus exposure and HLA in healthy donors (TCRdb year 2017). Receptors were amplified or captured by the immunoSEQ multiplex PCR assay. This immuneACCESS table, as held by TCRdb, lists in-frame sequences with V and J called but not all clones. Of the missing ones, under half trace to an unresolved V gene in checked studies; the others have no known cause. This sample holds under 200,000 clones; about 89% were observed only once. 3% to 3.5% of the sample goes to the ten largest clones. What was sequenced was PBMCs. The receptors stem from a woman aged 18-29 years in good health and CMV-seropositive.

CDR3 amino acids: CASSQDRLAGGNIETQYF. The CDR3 bases are TGTGCCAGCAGCCAAGATCGGCTAGCGGGGGGGAATATAGAGACCCAGTACTTC. The chain links TRBV14 to TRBJ2-5; 12 nucleotides match TRBD2. Per germline, CDR1 SGHDN and CDR2 FVKESK. V was pared by 0 bases and J by 4 bases, with 9 bases of the junction left unmatched. The length of the CDR3 is 18 residues. The full variable domain, with the rest looked up from reference TRBV14 and TRBJ2-5, is EAGVTQFPSHSVIEKGQTVTLRCDPISGHDNLYWYRRVMGKEIKFLLHFVKESKQDESGMPNNRFLAERTGGTYSTLKVQPAELEDSGVYFCASSQDRLAGGNIETQYFGPGTRLLVL.

This clone has more than one count but fewer than ten. J is TRBJ2-1 and V is TRBV7-9, with D perhaps TRBD2 (5 bases). Between the trimmed V and J ends, which lost 5 bases and 0 bases, there was a span of 11 bases. Germline lookup yields CDR1 SEHNR and CDR2 FQNEAQ (reference sequence). The CDR3 length is 15 residues. CDR3 protein: CASSEVAGSYNEQFF. The CDR3 bases are TGTGCCAGCAGCGAAGTGGCGGGCTCCTACAATGAGCAGTTCTTC. The whole variable domain, remainder taken from reference TRBV7-9 and TRBJ2-1, is DTGVSQNPRHKITKRGQNVTFRCDPISEHNRLYWYRQTLGQGPEFLTYFQNEAQLEKSRLLSDRFSAERPKGSFSTLEIQRTEQGDSAMYLCASSEVAGSYNEQFFGPGTRLTVL.

This clone was seen just once. This chain joins TRBV27 and TRBJ2-7; 10 nucleotides line up with TRBD2. Germline V CDR1 and CDR2: MNHEY, SMNVEV (reference sequence). This CDR3 has 14 residues. The ends lost 6 bases at V and 4 bases at J; junction bases unmatched: 6. CDR3 amino acids: CASRPSGSLYEQYF. Here the CDR3 DNA reads TGTGCCAGCAGGCCTAGCGGGAGTCTGTACGAGCAGTACTTC.

This clone was seen only a few times. The chain links TRBV6-5 to TRBJ1-2, with a weak D call TRBD1 (5 bases). The germline gives CDR1 MNHEY, CDR2 SVGAGI. This CDR3 comprises 13 residues. V lost 5 bases, J lost 7 bases, and 14 bases lay in between. The CDR3 sequence is CASSPGTRSGYTF. The CDR3 DNA reads TGTGCCAGCAGTCCAGGGACTCGAAGTGGCTACACCTTC.

This chain uses TRBV5-1 with TRBJ2-1, with TRBD1 identical over 9 bases. The CDR3 has 16 amino acids. CDR1 is SGHRS and CDR2 is YFSETQ in the germline V gene. Trimming took 4 bases from V and 4 from J; bases not matched to a gene: 9. The CDR3 loop reads CASSPEPGQGYNEQFF. The CDR3 DNA is TGCGCCAGCAGCCCCGAACCGGGACAGGGTTACAATGAGCAGTTCTTC.

The V and J genes are TRBV6-1 and TRBJ2-3, with 7 bases lining up with TRBD1. This CDR3 is 15 amino acids long. Trimming cost V 5 bases and J 1 base; bases outside gene matches: 6. The germline gives CDR1 MNHNS, CDR2 SASEGT. The CDR3 sequence is CASSPRTGGTDTQYF. The CDR3 DNA reads as TGTGCCAGCAGTCCCCGGACAGGAGGCACAGATACGCAGTATTTT.

The chain carries TRBV7-2 and TRBJ2-3, with 9 nucleotides matching TRBD2. The CDR3 contains 14 residues. The junction had 0 bases not matched to a gene; V was cut back by 2 bases and J by 3 bases. Germline CDR1 SGHTA, CDR2 FQGNSA. In DNA form, the CDR3 reads TGTGCCAGCAGCTTACTAGCGGGGACAGATACGCAGTATTTT. Encoded protein: CASSLLAGTDTQYF.

V is TRBV29-1 and J is TRBJ2-1; maybe TRBD2 (6 bases). The germline gives CDR1 SQVTM, CDR2 ANQGSEA. Trimming removed 7 bases from V and 3 bases from J, with 13 bases in between. This CDR3 has 13 amino acids. The DNA for the CDR3 is TGCAGCGGGGGTCTGGGGGGCTACAATGAGCAGTTCTTC. Translation: CSGGLGGYNEQFF.

As to this clone: Germline is not matched at one junction end, which may reflect a read error. This chain uses TRBV15 with TRBJ2-3, with TRBD1 as a possible D gene (6 bases). CDR3 length: 13 amino acids. Germline V gene sequence: CDR1 LNHNV, CDR2 YYDKDF (reference sequence). The CDR3: CATSRDQTQGIFF. Here the CDR3 DNA reads TGTGCCACCAGCAGAGACCAAACCCAGGGGATTTTTTTT.

The V call is TRBV4-2, the J call TRBJ2-3; tentative D call: TRBD1 (5 bases). CDR1 is LGHNA and CDR2 is YNFKEQ in the germline V gene. The CDR3 contains 17 residues. Deletions cut 1 base from V and 2 bases from J, with 16 bases between. This CDR3 reads CASSQVRGQGHTDTQYF. The CDR3 DNA follows: TGTGCCAGCAGCCAAGTTAGGGGTCAGGGTCACACAGATACGCAGTATTTT.

This clone was detected only once. The chain joins TRBV7-9 to TRBJ2-7; 7 positions match TRBD2. V shed 5 bases, J shed 5 bases, and the junction held 12 bases outside the gene matches. Germline V gene sequence: CDR1 SEHNR, CDR2 FQNEAQ (reference sequence). This CDR3 is 15 amino acids long. The CDR3 region is CASSVPGGSRHEQYF. The DNA for the CDR3 is TGTGCCAGCAGCGTTCCCGGCGGGAGCAGGCACGAGCAGTACTTC. Full variable domain (outside the CDR3, taken from reference TRBV7-9 and TRBJ2-7): DTGVSQNPRHKITKRGQNVTFRCDPISEHNRLYWYRQTLGQGPEFLTYFQNEAQLEKSRLLSDRFSAERPKGSFSTLEIQRTEQGDSAMYLCASSVPGGSRHEQYFGPGTRLTVT.

This chain uses TRBV19 with TRBJ2-1; the D is unclear. The germline gives CDR1 LNHDA, CDR2 SQIVND (reference sequence). Trimming cost V 3 bases and J 0 bases, with 12 bases left between them. This CDR3 has 16 amino acids. Written as DNA, the CDR3 is TGTGCCAGTAGTATCCCCTCGTGGAGCTCCTACAATGAGCAGTTCTTC. This codes for CASSIPSWSSYNEQFF.

This chain uses TRBV5-1 with TRBJ1-4; D is possibly TRBD1 (5 bases). Looked up from germline, CDR1 is SGHRS and CDR2 is YFSETQ. Trimming left V 5 bases short and J 3 bases short, with 14 bases between. The CDR3 runs to 15 residues. CDR3 in DNA: TGCGCCAGCAGGGAGGGGAAAGGATCTAATGAAAAACTGTTTTTT. Translating it yields CASREGKGSNEKLFF.

This rearrangement joins TRBV11-3 to TRBJ2-5; D may be TRBD2 (6 bases). Germline values: CDR1 SGHNT, CDR2 YENEEA. V was clipped by 0 bases and J by 5 bases, with 25 bases between them. There are 19 residues in the CDR3. CDR3 DNA: TGTGCCAGCAGCTTAGAAAAGGATCGGGGGAGGACCTATGGGGAGACCCAGTACTTC. This sequence encodes CASSLEKDRGRTYGETQYF.

The CDR3 DNA sequence: TGTGCCAGCAGCTTGGCTCTAGCGGGGGACAATGAGCAGTTCTTC. It specifies CASSLALAGDNEQFF. This rearrangement joins TRBV5-4 to TRBJ2-1; 10 bases are shared with TRBD2. The ends lost 0 bases at V and 5 bases at J; junction bases unmatched: 2. Looked up from germline, CDR1 is SGHNT and CDR2 is YYREEE (reference sequence). The CDR3 consists of 15 residues.

The chain joins TRBV19 to TRBJ2-7, with TRBD2 identical over 9 bases. Germline lookup yields CDR1 LNHDA and CDR2 SQIVND (reference sequence). The V gene end was trimmed by 10 bases and the J gene end by 4 bases; junction bases not matched to a gene: 11. The CDR3 is 14 residues long. The CDR3 region has the DNA TGTGCCACCCAGCAGGTAGCGGGAGAGTACGAGCAGTACTTC. This gives the protein CATQQVAGEYEQYF.

V is TRBV21-1 and J is TRBJ2-5; TRBD2, the table's D call, lacks a check against the DNA. TRBV21-1 is tagged as a pseudogene. CDR3 length: 16 amino acids. CDR3 in DNA: TGTGCCAGCCCAATTCGAAGCGGGGGGCCCAAAGAGACCCAGTACTTC. Translation gives CASPIRSGGPKETQYF.

V is TRBV12-5 and J is TRBJ1-1; 7 bases line up with TRBD1. The V gene's germline CDR1 is LGHNT and CDR2 FRNRAP. Trimming at V came to 2 bases and at J to 0 bases, leaving 6 bases not matched to a gene. The CDR3 contains 16 residues. CDR3 nucleotides: TGTGCTAGTGGTTTGACCACAGGGGCGATGAACACTGAAGCTTTCTTT. Translating gives CASGLTTGAMNTEAFF.

The V and J genes are TRBV28 and TRBJ2-7, with D tentatively TRBD2 (6 bases). The germline V and J ends were trimmed by 8 bases and 2 bases, with 28 bases remaining between them. Per the germline V gene, CDR1 is MDHEN and CDR2 is SYDVKM. This CDR3 spans 18 amino acids. The CDR3 region is CASGRVFRNRDWAYEQYF. Here the CDR3 DNA reads TGTGCCAGCGGTCGGGTTTTCCGAAACCGGGACTGGGCCTACGAGCAGTACTTC.

The rearrangement joins TRBV7-9 to TRBJ2-1, with D perhaps matching TRBD1 (5 bases). Germline V lookup: CDR1 SEHNR, CDR2 FQNEAQ (reference sequence). Trimming removed 3 bases at V and 5 bases at J, with 17 bases between. The CDR3 is made up of 16 amino acids. In DNA, the CDR3 is TGTGCCAGCAGCTTTGGTGGAAGGGGAAGGGACAATGAGCAGTTCTTC. Its protein product is CASSFGGRGRDNEQFF.

V and J are TRBV11-2 and TRBJ2-1, with TRBD2 matching over 9 bases. Germline V gene lookup returns CDR1 SGHAT and CDR2 FQNNGV. CDR3 length equals 18 residues. The junction had 14 bases not matched to a gene; V was cut back by 0 bases and J by 8 bases. CDR3 region: CASSLDELAGPGEDEQFF. CDR3 nucleotide sequence: TGTGCCAGCAGCTTAGATGAGCTAGCGGGACCGGGGGAAGATGAGCAGTTCTTC.

J is TRBJ2-3 and V is TRBV19; weak D call: TRBD2 (6 bases). In germline, CDR1 is LNHDA, CDR2 SQIVND (reference sequence). The ends were cut back, 7 bases at V and 3 bases at J, with 14 bases in the middle. This CDR3 is 14 amino acids long. CDR3 sequence (DNA): TGTGCCAGTACCCAGGTGGGGGGAACAGATACGCAGTATTTT. Encoded protein: CASTQVGGTDTQYF.

The chain uses TRBV6-5 and TRBJ2-7; 11 nucleotides line up with TRBD1. Trimming at V came to 0 bases and at J to 4 bases, leaving 2 bases not matched to a gene. Germline CDR1 and CDR2: MNHEY and SVGAGI. The CDR3 totals 15 residues. The CDR3 spells CASSYSGTGGYEQYF. The DNA of the CDR3 is TGTGCCAGCAGTTACTCAGGGACAGGGGGTTACGAGCAGTACTTC.

The chain is built from TRBV18 and TRBJ2-7; D gene uncertain. V lost 3 bases to trimming and J lost 6 bases, with 18 bases between them. This CDR3 region has 15 residues. In germline, CDR1 is KGHSH, CDR2 LQKENI. The CDR3 protein is CASSPPLATNVEQYF. CDR3 sequence (DNA): TGTGCCAGCTCACCGCCTCTCGCAACAAATGTCGAGCAGTACTTC.

The genes are TRBV18 and TRBJ1-4; D is perhaps TRBD1 (5 bases). Germline CDR1 and CDR2: KGHSH and LQKENI. V was shortened by 3 bases and J by 4 bases, with 9 bases between the two germline ends. The CDR3 contains 14 residues. CDR3 DNA: TGTGCCAGCTCACCGGACAAGCTTAATGAAAAACTGTTTTTT. It translates to CASSPDKLNEKLFF.

V and J are TRBV27 and TRBJ2-7; 8 bases agree with TRBD2. CDR1 and CDR2 from the germline V gene are MNHEY and SMNVEV (reference sequence). The CDR3 runs to 14 residues. The ends lost 2 bases at V and 4 bases at J; junction bases unmatched: 4. Here the CDR3 reads CASSLNREGYEQYF. The CDR3 DNA is TGTGCCAGCAGTTTAAATCGGGAGGGGTACGAGCAGTACTTC.